The rows below give T cell receptor beta chains drawn from one sample of a study of CXCR3-negative and CXCR3-positive naive CD8 T cells. TCRdb re-called the 5' RACE reads and shows each CDR3 protein once, DNA omitted. The sample totals roughly 63,000 distinct CDR3 sequences; its top ten clones hold 4.8%. The sample taken for sequencing was naive CXCR3+ CD8+ T cells from blood. The receptor source for this set is a human donor in good health. Some clones in this sample may be carry-over from other donors' samples. The CDR3 runs from the conserved cysteine through the conserved F or W.

j_call: TRBJ2-1; v_call: TRBV24-1; cdr3_length: 14; cdr3_aa: CATSRQGVYNEQFF
j_call: TRBJ2-2; v_call: TRBV29-1; cdr3_length: 15; cdr3_aa: CSVEKTGPRAGELFF
j_call: TRBJ1-1; v_call: TRBV5-6; cdr3_length: 13; cdr3_aa: CASSLRWDPEAFF
j_call: TRBJ2-1; v_call: TRBV29-1; cdr3_length: 14; cdr3_aa: CSVPGQGVWDEQFF
j_call: TRBJ2-7; v_call: TRBV5-1; cdr3_length: 17; cdr3_aa: CASSTLPGQGPTYEQYF
j_call: TRBJ2-7; v_call: TRBV29-1; cdr3_length: 14; cdr3_aa: CSVEWPLAMGEQYF
j_call: TRBJ1-1; v_call: TRBV28; cdr3_length: 12; cdr3_aa: CAITSGGTEAFF
j_call: TRBJ2-5; v_call: TRBV29-1; cdr3_length: 14; cdr3_aa: CSVVGGAVQETQYF
j_call: TRBJ2-1; v_call: TRBV4-1; cdr3_length: 16; cdr3_aa: CASSQQGTSDVLEQYF
j_call: TRBJ2-7; v_call: TRBV20-1; cdr3_length: 13; cdr3_aa: CSRTLVGEDEQYF
j_call: TRBJ2-3; v_call: TRBV12-3/TRBV12-4; cdr3_length: 16; cdr3_aa: CASSLLGGAAADTQYF
j_call: TRBJ2-7; v_call: TRBV7-8; cdr3_length: 14; cdr3_aa: CASSLGIATYEQYF
j_call: TRBJ2-7; v_call: TRBV29-1; cdr3_length: 14; cdr3_aa: CSVEGLAGEYEQYF
j_call: TRBJ2-1; v_call: TRBV4-1; cdr3_length: 16; cdr3_aa: CASSQGSGTAYNEQFF
j_call: TRBJ2-1; v_call: TRBV12-3/TRBV12-4; cdr3_length: 14; cdr3_aa: CASSLGRRGNEQFF
j_call: TRBJ1-1; v_call: TRBV4-3; cdr3_length: 18; cdr3_aa: CASSQDGQGGLENTEAFF
j_call: TRBJ1-1; v_call: TRBV20-1; cdr3_length: 14; cdr3_aa: CSARGEQGDTEAFF
j_call: TRBJ2-2; v_call: TRBV7-7; cdr3_length: 15; cdr3_aa: CASSFRPGDDGELFF
j_call: TRBJ2-1; v_call: TRBV5-5; cdr3_length: 14; cdr3_aa: CASTQGLVDNEQFF
j_call: TRBJ1-1; v_call: TRBV12-3/TRBV12-4; cdr3_length: 16; cdr3_aa: CASSWTGGEMNTEAFF
j_call: TRBJ1-5; v_call: TRBV19; cdr3_length: 14; cdr3_aa: CASSIGGSSQPQHF
j_call: TRBJ2-7; v_call: TRBV7-9; cdr3_length: 13; cdr3_aa: CASISGSSYEQYF
j_call: TRBJ2-4; v_call: TRBV25-1; cdr3_length: 12; cdr3_aa: CASSPRRDIQYF
j_call: TRBJ2-3; v_call: TRBV5-1; cdr3_length: 16; cdr3_aa: CASSLPGKGVTDTQYF
j_call: TRBJ2-2; v_call: TRBV29-1; cdr3_length: 17; cdr3_aa: CSVSFVIGGLNTGELFF
j_call: TRBJ2-2; v_call: TRBV19; cdr3_length: 21; cdr3_aa: CASSLEDGNPVAGSNTGELFF
j_call: TRBJ1-2; v_call: TRBV6-1; cdr3_length: 13; cdr3_aa: CASSGGVGYGYTF
j_call: TRBJ2-7; v_call: TRBV6-2/TRBV6-3; cdr3_length: 15; cdr3_aa: CASSYRLAGGNEQYF
j_call: TRBJ1-5; v_call: TRBV27; cdr3_length: 14; cdr3_aa: CASSEGTGNQPQHF
j_call: TRBJ2-7; v_call: TRBV27; cdr3_length: 13; cdr3_aa: CASISGQSYEQYF
j_call: TRBJ2-7; v_call: TRBV29-1; cdr3_length: 16; cdr3_aa: CSVVGRGRQGFYEQYF
j_call: TRBJ2-1; v_call: TRBV6-2/TRBV6-3; cdr3_length: 17; cdr3_aa: CASSYSRTSGGANEQFF
j_call: TRBJ2-7; v_call: TRBV20-1; cdr3_length: 13; cdr3_aa: CSALTGGAYEQYF
j_call: TRBJ1-1; v_call: TRBV29-1; cdr3_length: 13; cdr3_aa: CSVDAGLNTEAFF
j_call: TRBJ2-7; v_call: TRBV27; cdr3_length: 14; cdr3_aa: CASSQPSLQHEQYF